This T cell receptor beta chain emerged from a study of blood T cell repertoires in COVID-19. Looking at the study overall: Samples of COVID-19 (acute and convalescent) were obtained from the United States, Italy and Spain. Sources were T cells, B-cell-depleted T cells, or PBMCs; the material itself was cDNA or gDNA.

Original handling: Amplifying reference gene primers gave estimates of nucleated cell counts. The protocol was immunoSEQ multiplex PCR, while the TCRdb copy is restricted to in-frame clones and leaves out a portion. V, J and clone size reflect that table, while D and trimming were determined from the DNA. In the table there are more than 85,000 clones, approximately 87% of which are singletons. With 5 bases removed from V and 0 bases from J, the gap between germline ends came to 14 bases. Germline lookup yields CDR1 LNHDA and CDR2 SQIVND (reference sequence). The CDR3 consists of 16 residues. This clone has at least ten counts.

The V gene is TRBV19, the J gene TRBJ2-1, with TRBD1 as a possible D gene (5 bases). The sequencing sample was made of peripheral blood. This receptor was taken from a woman aged 60 to 75 with acute or convalescent COVID-19. The CDR3 loop is CASSPAGPGSYNEQFF. The DNA for the CDR3 is TGTGCCAGTAGTCCCGCAGGGCCGGGCTCCTACAATGAGCAGTTCTTC. The complete variable domain, with remaining parts taken from reference TRBV19 and TRBJ2-1, reads DGGITQSPKYLFRKEGQNVTLSCEQNLNHDAMYWYRQDPGQGLRLIYYSQIVNDFQKGDIAEGYSVSREKKESFPLTVTSAQKNPTAFYLCASSPAGPGSYNEQFFGPGTRLTVL.